The source of this TCR beta chain is a study of Tregs in tolerant kidney transplant recipients. Findings and caveats of the study: The small number of patients limits these findings pending further validation. Donor-specific Treg expansion exceeded global Treg expansion in tolerant patients, suggesting antigen drive.

The data were produced by immunoSEQ multiplex PCR, yet TCRdb's version contains in-frame clones alone and is incomplete. Among approximately 66,000 clones, 70% to 90% were seen once, and the ten largest hold around 1.9%. Thawed PBMCs were FACS-sorted into unstimulated CD4+CD25+CD127- regulatory T cells, CD4+CD25- non-regulatory cells, CD4 and CD8 cells. In regard to this clone: Its antigen remains unidentified.

Sample: Tregs from blood, taken before the transplant. The TCR originated in a human donor who received a combined kidney and bone marrow transplant.

Here the CDR3 reads CASSLTLNEKLFF. DNA for the CDR3: TGTGCCAGCAGTTTGACCCTAAATGAAAAACTGTTTTTT. The chain uses TRBV6-6 and TRBJ1-4, with D hard to call. The CDR3 covers 13 residues. Trimming cost V 4 bases and J 5 bases, with 8 bases left between them. Looked up from germline, CDR1 is MNHNY and CDR2 is SVGAGI (reference sequence).